These 30 T cell receptor beta chains were all obtained from the same sample, sequenced in a study of regulatory T cells in long-lasting Graves disease. The time point here: newly diagnosed GD, antithyroid drugs for less than 3 months. The TCR library used RNA extracted from PBMCs. To make TCR beta libraries, researchers used iRepertoire HTBI primers and Arm-PCR of CDR3 regions. Using its own MiXCR run on the multiplex PCR reads, TCRdb lists one record per CDR3 protein. The table shows about 350,000 distinct CDR3 sequences, with roughly 17% occurring only once. The data also belong to a second study, concerning T cells in Graves' hyperthyroidism and ophthalmopathy.

Sequenced material: peripheral blood mononuclear cells (PBMCs), taken at new diagnosis, from a patient treated with antithyroid drugs. The source is a woman between 18 and 29 years old with Graves disease.

This clonotype has at least ten counts. V usage is TRBV7-3 and J usage is TRBJ1-1, with D possibly TRBD1 on 5 matching bases. CDR3 length: 17 amino acids. Germline CDR1 reads SGHTA; CDR2 reads FQGTGA. Trimming took 5 bases from V and 0 from J, leaving 19 bases between them. The CDR3, as DNA: TGTGCCAGCAGCCCCCGGGGGGGGTATTCCCTGAACACTGAAGCTTTCTTT. Amino acid sequence: CASSPRGGYSLNTEAFF.

This clonotype was seen many times. J is TRBJ2-7 and V is TRBV10-3, with 7 bases fitting TRBD1. J lost 2 bases, V lost 2 bases, and 3 bases had no gene match. CDR3 length: 14 amino acids. The germline V gene encodes CDR1 ENHRY and CDR2 SYGVKD. CDR3 residues: CAISEDRVTYEQYF. The CDR3 nucleotides read TGTGCCATCAGTGAGGACAGGGTCACCTACGAGCAGTACTTC.

This clonotype showed up just a few times. The J gene is TRBJ2-1, the V gene TRBV20-1, with D possibly matching TRBD2 (6 bases). V lost 4 bases and J 10 bases, leaving 11 bases between the germline ends. CDR3 length equals 11 residues. From germline, CDR1 is DFQATT and CDR2 SNEGSKA (reference sequence). The CDR3 DNA is TGCAGTGCTACCCGGGACTCAGAGCAGTTCTTC. This sequence encodes CSATRDSEQFF.

This clonotype was seen ten or more times. The chain couples TRBV12-3 or TRBV12-4 to TRBJ1-1; tentatively, D is TRBD1 (5 bases). V was pared by 6 bases and J by 0 bases, with 14 bases between. The CDR3 runs to 15 residues. The CDR3 loop reads CASSPLRQMNTEAFF. CDR3 nucleotide sequence: TGTGCCAGCAGCCCCCTCCGACAGATGAACACTGAAGCTTTCTTT.

The rearrangement joins TRBV19 to TRBJ1-1; tentative D call: TRBD1 (5 bases). The length of the CDR3 is 13 residues. The germline V gene encodes CDR1 LNHDA and CDR2 SQIVND (reference sequence). V shed 2 bases and J shed 5 bases, with 9 bases lying between them. The CDR3 DNA sequence: TGTGCCAGTAGTATACAGGGATTAACTGAAGCTTTCTTT. Translation: CASSIQGLTEAFF.

This clonotype was seen ten or more times. The gene calls are TRBV12-3 or TRBV12-4 and TRBJ1-6, with D uncertain. The CDR3 is 12 amino acids. Deletions cut 6 bases from V and 14 bases from J, with 14 bases between. The CDR3 reads CASSREGVSLHF. The CDR3 region has the DNA TGTGCCAGCAGCCGAGAGGGAGTTTCCCTCCACTTT.

This clonotype has a count of ten or more. The V gene is TRBV7-2, the J gene TRBJ2-3, with 12 positions matching TRBD2. Trimming took 8 bases from V and 1 from J; bases not matched to a gene: 13. The germline V gene has CDR1 SGHTA and CDR2 FQGNSA. The CDR3 covers 18 residues. CDR3 nucleotide sequence: TGTGCCAGCCCGCCCCTCAGGACTAGCGGGACCCGCACAGATACGCAGTATTTT. Translating gives CASPPLRTSGTRTDTQYF.

There are many counts of this clonotype. This chain links TRBV6-1 with TRBJ2-5; D unclear. CDR3 length: 15 amino acids. Per germline, CDR1 MNHNS and CDR2 SASEGT. V dropped 5 bases and J dropped 1 base, with 14 bases sitting between them. In DNA form, the CDR3 reads TGTGCCAGCAGTCCCCGGGCAGGTCTCCAAGAGACCCAGTACTTC. It codes for CASSPRAGLQETQYF.

This clonotype came up a few times. The gene calls are TRBV5-1 and TRBJ2-4; 9 bases are shared with TRBD1. This CDR3 is built from 17 residues. Germline-derived CDR1 and CDR2 are SGHRS and YFSETQ. Unmatched junction bases numbered 11, after V lost 4 bases and J lost 3 bases. The CDR3 sequence: CASSRRDRVGDKNIQYF. CDR3 in DNA: TGCGCCAGCAGCCGCCGGGACAGGGTAGGAGACAAAAACATTCAGTACTTC.

The table lists this clonotype with many counts. The chain is built from TRBV18 and TRBJ2-1, with no clear D. Deletions cut 0 bases from V and 14 bases from J, with 14 bases between. There are 13 residues in the CDR3. CDR1 is KGHSH and CDR2 is LQKENI in the germline V gene. The CDR3 protein is CASSPPVPLREFF. As DNA, the CDR3 is TGTGCCAGCTCACCACCGGTCCCCTTAAGGGAGTTCTTC.

At least ten counts were recorded for this clonotype. The chain is built from TRBV7-3 and TRBJ2-5, with D perhaps being TRBD1 or TRBD2 (5 bases each). Trimming cost V 2 bases and J 5 bases, with 12 bases left between them. This CDR3 spans 14 amino acids. Per the germline V gene, CDR1 is SGHTA and CDR2 is FQGTGA. This CDR3 is CASSLEGTAETQYF. The CDR3, as DNA: TGTGCCAGCAGCTTAGAAGGGACGGCGGAGACCCAGTACTTC.

Ten or more counts support this clonotype. The J gene is TRBJ2-3, the V gene TRBV20-1; D gene ambiguous. Per germline, CDR1 DFQATT and CDR2 SNEGSKA (reference sequence). V lost 6 bases to trimming and J lost 2 bases, with 3 bases between them. CDR3 length: 10 residues. CDR3 DNA sequence: TGCAGTGCCTTCACAGATACGCAGTATTTT. Translating gives CSAFTDTQYF.

This clonotype was seen ten or more times. The V and J genes are TRBV20-1 and TRBJ2-5; TRBD1 matches at 9 bases. CDR3 size: 13 residues. The germline gives CDR1 DFQATT, CDR2 SNEGSKA (reference sequence). V was clipped by 5 bases and J by 4 bases; unmatched bases: 5. CDR3 sequence: CSAGTGSVETQYF. In DNA form, the CDR3 reads TGCAGTGCTGGGACAGGGTCCGTAGAGACCCAGTACTTC.

V is TRBV19 and J is TRBJ2-3, with 7 nucleotides matching TRBD2. This CDR3 comprises 19 residues. The V gene end was trimmed by 3 bases and the J gene end by 0 bases; junction bases not matched to a gene: 15. Germline values: CDR1 LNHDA, CDR2 SQIVND (reference sequence). CDR3 loop: CASSIWLAVHSLSTDTQYF. For the CDR3, the DNA is TGTGCCAGTAGTATTTGGCTAGCGGTTCACAGCCTCAGCACAGATACGCAGTATTTT.

This clonotype was counted a few times. The rearrangement links TRBV7-9 to TRBJ2-3, with 13 bases that match TRBD2. Per germline, CDR1 SEHNR and CDR2 FQNEAQ (reference sequence). The CDR3 runs 19 residues. Trimming removed 4 bases from V and 3 bases from J; junction bases left unmatched: 13. The CDR3 spells CASSSTTIGLAGETDTQYF. In DNA, the CDR3 is TGTGCCAGCAGCTCGACCACAATAGGACTAGCGGGGGAAACAGATACGCAGTATTTT.

This clonotype was seen ten or more times. V and J are TRBV28 and TRBJ2-2, with 9 bases lining up with TRBD2. CDR3 length: 15 residues. V lost 6 bases, J lost 2 bases, and 4 bases stayed unmatched. From germline, CDR1 is MDHEN and CDR2 SYDVKM. This CDR3 reads CASRPGLANTGELFF. The CDR3 DNA sequence: TGTGCCAGCAGGCCGGGACTAGCTAACACCGGGGAGCTGTTTTTT.

There are many counts of this clonotype. The V call is TRBV12-3 or TRBV12-4, the J call TRBJ2-3; tentatively, D is TRBD1 (6 bases). V gave up 0 bases and J gave up 2 bases, with 9 bases separating them. The CDR3 extends over 15 amino acids. The CDR3 DNA follows: TGTGCCAGCAGTTTAGCGGGGGCCATCACAGATACGCAGTATTTT. This translates into CASSLAGAITDTQYF.

This clonotype was observed once. A much larger clone differs by one base, so this may be a read error. The chain employs TRBV5-1 and TRBJ1-5; D is ambiguous. This CDR3 comprises 15 residues. CDR1 is SGHRS, CDR2 YFSETQ, per germline. V was trimmed by 0 bases and J by 6 bases, leaving 13 bases between them. CDR3 sequence reads: CASSLEASGSQPQHF. CDR3 sequence (DNA): TGCGCCAGCAGCTTGGAGGCGTCGGGCAGTCAGCCCCAGCATTTT.

In DNA, the CDR3 is TGCGCCAGCAGCTTGGTATCGGGCCCCCGGTTGGCTAATGAAAAACTGTTTTTT. Translated: CASSLVSGPRLANEKLFF. This sequence joins TRBV5-1 and TRBJ1-4; D is unclear. Germline V gene data show CDR1 as SGHRS and CDR2 as YFSETQ. The CDR3 has 18 residues. V lost 0 bases and J lost 3, with 18 bases in between.

In this sample, this clonotype turned up many times. The rearrangement joins TRBV28 to TRBJ1-2; 7 bases are a match to TRBD1. Trimming cost V 6 bases and J 0 bases; bases outside gene matches: 10. The CDR3 has 16 amino acids. Germline V gene lookup returns CDR1 MDHEN and CDR2 SYDVKM. CDR3 DNA sequence: TGTGCCAGCAGCTCCCCCCCCGGACAGGCTAACTATGGCTACACCTTC. As protein: CASSSPPGQANYGYTF.

This clonotype occurred many times. J is TRBJ2-1 and V is TRBV24-1; no clear D. The CDR3 loop spans 15 amino acids. The germline V gene encodes CDR1 KGHDR and CDR2 SFDVKD. The V end was cut by 1 base, the J end by 0 bases, with 6 bases between. CDR3 protein: CATSDFGDSYNEQFF. The CDR3 region has the DNA TGTGCCACCAGTGATTTTGGTGACTCCTACAATGAGCAGTTCTTC.

Turning to this clonotype: A much more abundant neighbour one base away suggests this may be a read error. The chain couples TRBV5-1 to TRBJ2-3; a possible D gene is TRBD1 (6 bases). Per the germline V gene, CDR1 is SGHRS and CDR2 is YFSETQ. The CDR3 has 16 amino acids. CDR3 in amino acids: CASSLGQGIVTDKQYF. CDR3 DNA sequence: TGCGCCAGCAGCTTAGGGCAGGGGATTGTAACAGATAAGCAGTATTTT.

The V call is TRBV25-1, the J call TRBJ2-1, with 7 bases identical to TRBD2. TRBJ2-5 explains the end of the DNA better; the J call may be wrong. The length of the CDR3 is 15 residues. Germline V lookup: CDR1 MGHDK, CDR2 SYGVNS. CDR3 protein: CASSQRGVVGETQYF. The DNA of the CDR3 is TGTGCCAGCTCCCAACGGGGGGTTGTGGGAGAGACCCAGTACTTC.

This clonotype was observed at least ten times. The chain employs TRBV20-1 and TRBJ2-5; TRBD2 matches at 8 bases. Germline values: CDR1 DFQATT, CDR2 SNEGSKA (reference sequence). J lost 5 bases, V lost 3 bases, and 11 bases had no gene match. This CDR3 has 15 amino acids. CDR3 region: CSARGLDVLGETQYF. The CDR3, as DNA: TGCAGTGCTAGGGGACTAGATGTATTGGGGGAGACCCAGTACTTC.

The table lists this clonotype with many counts. The chain uses TRBV2 and TRBJ1-2; TRBD1 matches at 8 bases. Germline values: CDR1 SNHLY, CDR2 FYNNEI. CDR3 size: 13 residues. The V gene end was trimmed by 8 bases and the J gene end by 6 bases; junction bases not matched to a gene: 8. The CDR3 coding sequence is TGTGCCAGCTCAGGACAGGGATCGGATGGCTACACCTTC. It translates to CASSGQGSDGYTF.

This clonotype was observed many times. The V gene is TRBV11-2, the J gene TRBJ1-6; D perhaps matches TRBD1 (6 bases). The CDR3 is 16 amino acids. V was shortened by 5 bases and J by 7 bases, with 18 bases between the two germline ends. Germline lookup yields CDR1 SGHAT and CDR2 FQNNGV. The CDR3, as DNA: TGTGCCAGCAGCCGACCCACAGGGACCGGGAATTCACCCCTCCACTTT. Translation: CASSRPTGTGNSPLHF.

This clonotype came up a few times. The V and J genes are TRBV9 and TRBJ2-1, with 12 bases aligning to TRBD1. Germline V gene sequence: CDR1 SGDLS, CDR2 YYNGEE. Losses at the gene ends were 0 bases for V and 9 bases for J; bases not matched to a gene: 4. The CDR3 is 15 amino acids. Here the CDR3 reads CASSVGGQGATEQFF. DNA of the CDR3: TGTGCCAGCAGCGTAGGGGGACAGGGGGCTACTGAGCAGTTCTTC. The variable domain in full, with the rest retrieved from reference TRBV9 and TRBJ2-1, is DSGVTQTPKHLITATGQRVTLRCSPRSGDLSVYWYQQSLDQGLQFLIQYYNGEERAKGNILERFSAQQFPDLHSELNLSSLELGDSALYFCASSVGGQGATEQFFGPGTRLTVL.

The V and J genes are TRBV30 and TRBJ2-1, with D unclear. Germline V gives CDR1 GTSNPN, CDR2 SVGIG (reference sequence). The CDR3 has 12 amino acids. V dropped 3 bases and J dropped 1 base, with 4 bases sitting between them. The CDR3 loop reads CAWSASYNEQFF. The CDR3 DNA reads TGTGCCTGGAGCGCATCCTACAATGAGCAGTTCTTC.

This clonotype was observed a few times. The gene calls are TRBV9 and TRBJ2-5; D possibly corresponds to TRBD2 (8 bases). From germline, CDR1 is SGDLS and CDR2 YYNGEE. V was trimmed by 3 bases and J by 4 bases, leaving 22 bases between them. The CDR3 has 17 amino acids. CDR3 bases: TGTGCCAGCAGCGGTCCGACGGGAGGGGGCTTCGGAGAGACCCAGTACTTC. Translated: CASSGPTGGGFGETQYF. The full variable domain, its missing parts supplied by reference TRBV9 and TRBJ2-5, is DSGVTQTPKHLITATGQRVTLRCSPRSGDLSVYWYQQSLDQGLQFLIQYYNGEERAKGNILERFSAQQFPDLHSELNLSSLELGDSALYFCASSGPTGGGFGETQYFGPGTRLLVL.

The chain is built from TRBV7-9 and TRBJ1-2; D uncertain. The length of the CDR3 is 13 residues. The germline CDR1 and CDR2 sequences are SEHNR and FQNEAQ (reference sequence). V dropped 5 bases and J dropped 8 bases, with 15 bases sitting between them. For the CDR3, the DNA is TGTGCCAGCAGCGGGCGGATGGAAGGAGGCTACACCTTC. Residues: CASSGRMEGGYTF.